The rows below give T cell receptor beta chains drawn from one sample of a study of T cells in Graves' hyperthyroidism and ophthalmopathy. TCRdb passed the multiplex PCR reads through MiXCR, listing each CDR3 protein once. The sample holds just over 550,000 distinct CDR3 sequences, 35% to 55% seen once. Sequencing used peripheral blood or thyroid tissue (not recorded which). The receptors shown here come from a young woman with Graves' hyperthyroidism. The CDR3 runs from the conserved cysteine through the conserved F or W. The order of the fields is clone size, D gene, V gene, J gene, CDR3 protein, CDR3 DNA. D genes are given only for firm matches. The size of a clone is reported for some rows only, either as once, few or many, or as a class for expanded clones.

clone_size: many; d_call: NA; v_call: TRBV7-9; j_call: TRBJ1-1; cdr3_aa: CASSLEQDTEAFF; cdr3_nt: TGTGCCAGCAGCTTAGAGCAGGACACTGAAGCTTTCTTT
clone_size: few; d_call: NA; v_call: TRBV6-6; j_call: TRBJ1-1; cdr3_aa: CASSPRGVAEAFF; cdr3_nt: TGTGCCAGCAGCCCAAGGGGGGTTGCTGAAGCTTTCTTT
clone_size: NA; d_call: NA; v_call: TRBV19; j_call: TRBJ1-5; cdr3_aa: CASKQSVYSNQPQHF; cdr3_nt: TGTGCCAGTAAACAATCCGTCTATAGCAATCAGCCCCAGCATTTT
clone_size: NA; d_call: NA; v_call: TRBV29-1; j_call: TRBJ2-5; cdr3_aa: CSVEEGAETQYF; cdr3_nt: TGCAGCGTTGAAGAGGGGGCGGAGACCCAGTACTTC
clone_size: many; d_call: NA; v_call: TRBV4-1; j_call: TRBJ2-5; cdr3_aa: CASSQLDLVQGRETQYF; cdr3_nt: TGCGCCAGCAGCCAACTTGATTTGGTCCAGGGTCGAGAGACCCAGTACTTC
clone_size: NA; d_call: TRBD2; v_call: TRBV7-6; j_call: TRBJ2-2; cdr3_aa: CASSHGTSGRFAGELFF; cdr3_nt: TGTGCCAGCAGCCACGGGACTAGCGGGAGATTTGCCGGGGAGCTGTTTTTT
clone_size: NA; d_call: NA; v_call: TRBV4-1; j_call: TRBJ1-2; cdr3_aa: CASSQVLQNYGYTF; cdr3_nt: TGTGCCAGCAGCCAAGTCTTACAGAACTATGGCTACACCTTC
clone_size: many; d_call: NA; v_call: TRBV7-9; j_call: TRBJ2-5; cdr3_aa: CASRDGETQYF; cdr3_nt: TGTGCCAGCAGGGACGGTGAGACCCAGTACTTC
clone_size: NA; d_call: TRBD1; v_call: TRBV5-1; j_call: TRBJ2-7; cdr3_aa: CVQPPGGVYEQYF; cdr3_nt: TGCGTCCAACCCCCAGGGGGCGTCTACGAGCAGTACTTC
clone_size: many; d_call: NA; v_call: TRBV10-3; j_call: TRBJ2-5; cdr3_aa: CAIGRQRDKTSQETQYF; cdr3_nt: TGTGCCATCGGCCGACAGCGGGACAAAACGAGCCAAGAGACCCAGTACTTC
clone_size: NA; d_call: NA; v_call: TRBV6-1; j_call: TRBJ2-7; cdr3_aa: CASTDPDIYEQYF; cdr3_nt: TGTGCCAGCACCGACCCGGACATCTACGAGCAGTACTTC
clone_size: few; d_call: NA; v_call: TRBV25-1; j_call: TRBJ1-2; cdr3_aa: CASSLPNRVGYTF; cdr3_nt: TGTGCCAGCAGTCTACCCAATCGAGTCGGCTACACCTTC
clone_size: many; d_call: NA; v_call: TRBV7-2; j_call: TRBJ2-5; cdr3_aa: CASSLSSGGGQETQYF; cdr3_nt: TGTGCCAGCAGCTTATCTAGCGGAGGGGGGCAAGAGACCCAGTACTTC
clone_size: NA; d_call: NA; v_call: TRBV10-2; j_call: TRBJ2-2; cdr3_aa: CASSLDTNTGELFF; cdr3_nt: TGCGCCAGCAGCTTGGATACGAACACCGGGGAGCTGTTTTTT
clone_size: NA; d_call: NA; v_call: TRBV2; j_call: TRBJ2-7; cdr3_aa: CASSSRQSGISYEQYF; cdr3_nt: TGTGCCAGCAGCTCACGACAGTCGGGGATAAGTTACGAGCAGTACTTC
clone_size: few; d_call: NA; v_call: TRBV7-8; j_call: TRBJ1-4; cdr3_aa: CASSFSSGNIEKLFF; cdr3_nt: TGTGCCAGCAGCTTCTCATCGGGGAACATTGAAAAACTGTTTTTT
clone_size: NA; d_call: NA; v_call: TRBV12-5; j_call: TRBJ1-6; cdr3_aa: CASALRANSPLHF; cdr3_nt: TGTGCTAGTGCTTTACGGGCCAATTCACCCCTCCACTTT
clone_size: once; d_call: NA; v_call: TRBV2; j_call: TRBJ2-7; cdr3_aa: CASSDGSPGAYEQYF; cdr3_nt: TGTGCCAGCAGTGATGGGTCACCGGGGGCTTACGAGCAGTACTTC
clone_size: NA; d_call: NA; v_call: TRBV7-9; j_call: TRBJ1-2; cdr3_aa: CASSQAGQVSGDYGYTF; cdr3_nt: TGCGCCAGCAGCCAAGCAGGGCAGGTGAGCGGAGACTATGGCTACACCTTC
clone_size: NA; d_call: NA; v_call: TRBV15; j_call: TRBJ1-4; cdr3_aa: CATSRDWGKNCFF; cdr3_nt: NA
clone_size: many; d_call: TRBD1; v_call: TRBV2; j_call: TRBJ1-5; cdr3_aa: CASRTGGGNQPQHF; cdr3_nt: TGTGCCAGCCGGACAGGCGGGGGCAATCAGCCCCAGCATTTT
clone_size: many; d_call: NA; v_call: TRBV7-6; j_call: TRBJ1-1; cdr3_aa: CASSLDNTEAFF; cdr3_nt: TGTGCCAGCAGCTTAGACAACACTGAAGCTTTCTTT
clone_size: few; d_call: NA; v_call: TRBV2; j_call: TRBJ1-5; cdr3_aa: CASSEHSSSNQPQHF; cdr3_nt: TGTGCCAGCAGTGAACATAGTTCTAGCAATCAGCCCCAGCATTTT
clone_size: NA; d_call: NA; v_call: TRBV29-1; j_call: TRBJ2-7; cdr3_aa: CSGLKQGGVRDEQYF; cdr3_nt: TGCAGCGGCCTAAAACAGGGCGGGGTCCGGGACGAGCAGTACTTC
clone_size: many; d_call: NA; v_call: TRBV29-1; j_call: TRBJ1-2; cdr3_aa: CSVVAAYGYTF; cdr3_nt: TGCAGCGTTGTGGCAGCTTATGGCTACACCTTC
clone_size: NA; d_call: NA; v_call: TRBV4-3; j_call: TRBJ2-5; cdr3_aa: CASSQGNRETQYF; cdr3_nt: TGCGCCAGCAGCCAGGGAAACAGGGAGACCCAGTACTTC
clone_size: NA; d_call: TRBD1; v_call: TRBV25-1; j_call: TRBJ1-4; cdr3_aa: CASSWDRDNEKLFF; cdr3_nt: TGTGCCAGCAGCTGGGACAGAGATAATGAAAAACTGTTTTTT
clone_size: NA; d_call: NA; v_call: TRBV2; j_call: TRBJ1-6; cdr3_aa: CAISPKDPYNSPLHF; cdr3_nt: TGTGCCATCAGTCCTAAGGACCCATATAATTCACCCCTCCACTTT
clone_size: NA; d_call: NA; v_call: TRBV7-8; j_call: TRBJ1-1; cdr3_aa: CASSFPGVRFFF; cdr3_nt: TGTGCCAGCAGCTTTCCGGGGGTGCGCTTTTTCTTT
clone_size: NA; d_call: NA; v_call: TRBV2; j_call: TRBJ1-1; cdr3_aa: CASSGGGRAEAFF; cdr3_nt: TGTGCCAGCAGTGGGGGAGGCAGGGCTGAAGCTTTCTTT
clone_size: few; d_call: NA; v_call: TRBV10-3; j_call: TRBJ2-2; cdr3_aa: CAISVALAPNTGELFF; cdr3_nt: TGTGCCATCAGTGTAGCTTTAGCCCCGAACACCGGGGAGCTGTTTTTT
clone_size: NA; d_call: NA; v_call: TRBV10-3; j_call: TRBJ1-1; cdr3_aa: CAISESTDSGNTEAFF; cdr3_nt: TGTGCCATCAGTGAGTCGACGGACTCTGGAAACACTGAAGCTTTCTTT
clone_size: NA; d_call: NA; v_call: TRBV7-9; j_call: TRBJ1-1; cdr3_aa: CASSFTGQNTEAFF; cdr3_nt: TGTGCCAGCAGCTTTACAGGACAGAACACTGAAGCTTTCTTT
clone_size: many; d_call: TRBD1; v_call: TRBV2; j_call: TRBJ1-2; cdr3_aa: CASSEDRGNGYTF; cdr3_nt: TGTGCCAGCAGTGAAGACAGGGGGAATGGCTACACCTTC
clone_size: few; d_call: NA; v_call: TRBV6-6; j_call: TRBJ2-5; cdr3_aa: CASSYSSSALETQYF; cdr3_nt: TGTGCCAGCAGTTACTCGAGTTCGGCTCTCGAGACCCAGTACTTC
clone_size: many; d_call: NA; v_call: TRBV15; j_call: TRBJ1-6; cdr3_aa: CATSRDRSDYYSPLHF; cdr3_nt: TGTGCCACCAGCAGAGATAGGTCAGATTATTATTCACCCCTCCACTTT
clone_size: few; d_call: NA; v_call: TRBV5-1; j_call: TRBJ1-1; cdr3_aa: CASSGGPQAFF; cdr3_nt: TGCGCCAGCAGCGGAGGACCGCAGGCTTTCTTT
clone_size: NA; d_call: NA; v_call: TRBV19; j_call: TRBJ1-3; cdr3_aa: CASNRGIDSGNTIYF; cdr3_nt: TGTGCCAGTAACCGAGGGATCGACTCTGGAAACACCATATATTTT
clone_size: few; d_call: NA; v_call: TRBV10-3; j_call: TRBJ2-7; cdr3_aa: CASQGGNPYEQYF; cdr3_nt: TGTGCCAGCCAGGGGGGGAACCCCTACGAGCAGTACTTC
clone_size: NA; d_call: NA; v_call: TRBV20-1; j_call: TRBJ1-5; cdr3_aa: CSAFRWTSGNQPQHF; cdr3_nt: TGCAGTGCTTTCCGGTGGACTTCGGGCAATCAGCCCCAGCATTTT
clone_size: many; d_call: NA; v_call: TRBV29-1; j_call: TRBJ2-5; cdr3_aa: CSSKGQETQYF; cdr3_nt: TGCAGCTCAAAGGGCCAAGAGACCCAGTACTTC
clone_size: NA; d_call: TRBD1; v_call: TRBV9; j_call: TRBJ2-7; cdr3_aa: CASSVTDRDYEQYF; cdr3_nt: TGTGCCAGCAGCGTAACCGACAGGGACTACGAGCAGTACTTC
clone_size: NA; d_call: NA; v_call: TRBV20-1; j_call: TRBJ1-1; cdr3_aa: CSARSGANTEAFF; cdr3_nt: TGCAGTGCTAGGTCAGGGGCGAACACTGAAGCTTTCTTT
clone_size: few; d_call: NA; v_call: TRBV7-2; j_call: TRBJ1-6; cdr3_aa: CASSLLGSDNSPLHF; cdr3_nt: TGTGCCAGCAGCTTATTGGGCAGCGATAATTCACCCCTCCACTTT